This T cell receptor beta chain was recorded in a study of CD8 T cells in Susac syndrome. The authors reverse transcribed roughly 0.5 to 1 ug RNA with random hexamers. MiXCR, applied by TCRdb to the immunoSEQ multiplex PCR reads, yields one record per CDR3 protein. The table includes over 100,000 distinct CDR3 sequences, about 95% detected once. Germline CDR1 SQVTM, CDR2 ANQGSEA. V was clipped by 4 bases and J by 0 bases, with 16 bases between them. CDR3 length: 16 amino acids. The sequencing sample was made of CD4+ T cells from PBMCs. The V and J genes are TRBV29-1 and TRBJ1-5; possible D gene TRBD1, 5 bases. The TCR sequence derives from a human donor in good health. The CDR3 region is CSVGGARTYSNQPQHF. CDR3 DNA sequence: TGCAGCGTTGGCGGGGCCAGAACTTATAGCAATCAGCCCCAGCATTTT.